This TCR beta chain was obtained from a study of identical twins. Whole-study findings and limits: Potential partial confounding of zero-insertion analyses by invariant MAIT and iNKT cells was noted.

With regard to this clonotype: Its matching antigen is unknown.

Using its own MiXCR run on the 5' RACE reads, TCRdb lists one record per CDR3 protein. This sample yields about 890,000 distinct CDR3 sequences, of which 9% to 15% are seen a single time; 1.5% to 2% belongs to the top ten. V trimming: 10 bases; J trimming: 5 bases; junction bases outside the gene matches: 16. This CDR3 contains 15 residues. CDR1 is SNHLY, CDR2 FYNNEI, per germline. Each donor (without exception) was a healthy Caucasian. This sample was shared with a second study, whose subject was yellow fever vaccine responses in identical twins.

What was sequenced was PBMCs. The source is a woman aged 18-29 years in good health. This sequence joins TRBV2 and TRBJ2-7; TRBD2 agrees at 8 bases. The CDR3 nucleotides are TGTGCCAACAGGGCCGTTGGCGGGAGGACGGACGAGCAGTACTTC. Its protein is CANRAVGGRTDEQYF.